Described below is a single T cell receptor (beta chain) sequence and its context. This entry belongs to a study of OX40 agonist ivuxolimab in advanced cancers. Study information: Having had anti-PD-1, anti-PD-L1 or anti-CTLA-4 therapy before was allowed, and about 40% had some.

Clones were sequenced by immunoSEQ multiplex PCR, and TCRdb holds only the in-frame ones, with some missing. In the table there are tens of thousands of clones, less than 90% of which are singletons. The CDR3 has 18 amino acids. Germline CDR1 MGHRA, CDR2 YSYEKL. The V and J ends lost 3 bases and 2 bases, in that order; junction bases with no gene match: 14. This specimen was CD4+ or CD8+ T cells sorted from blood, taken in a trial of the OX40 agonist ivuxolimab. The sequence derives from an adult with an advanced solid tumor such as melanoma, head and neck, liver or kidney cancer. The V and J genes are TRBV4-1 and TRBJ1-1; TRBD1 matches 8 bases. The CDR3 coding sequence is TGCGCCAGCAGCCAGGGGACAGGCGATGTTTTCCTCAACACTGAAGCTTTCTTT. Translation gives CASSQGTGDVFLNTEAFF.